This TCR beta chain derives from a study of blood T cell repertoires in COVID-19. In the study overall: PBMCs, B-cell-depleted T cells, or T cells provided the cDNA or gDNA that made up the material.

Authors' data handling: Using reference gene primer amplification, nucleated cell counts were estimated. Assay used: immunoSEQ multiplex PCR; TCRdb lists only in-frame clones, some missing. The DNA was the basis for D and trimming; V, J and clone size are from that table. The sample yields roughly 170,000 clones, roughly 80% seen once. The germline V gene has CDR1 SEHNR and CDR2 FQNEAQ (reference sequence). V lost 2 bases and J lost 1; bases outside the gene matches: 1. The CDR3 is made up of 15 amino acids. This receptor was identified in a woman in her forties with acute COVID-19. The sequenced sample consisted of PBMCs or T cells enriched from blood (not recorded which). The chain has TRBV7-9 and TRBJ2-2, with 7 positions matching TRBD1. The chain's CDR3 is CASSLRQGNTGELFF. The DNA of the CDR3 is TGTGCCAGCAGCTTAAGACAGGGGAACACCGGGGAGCTGTTTTTT.